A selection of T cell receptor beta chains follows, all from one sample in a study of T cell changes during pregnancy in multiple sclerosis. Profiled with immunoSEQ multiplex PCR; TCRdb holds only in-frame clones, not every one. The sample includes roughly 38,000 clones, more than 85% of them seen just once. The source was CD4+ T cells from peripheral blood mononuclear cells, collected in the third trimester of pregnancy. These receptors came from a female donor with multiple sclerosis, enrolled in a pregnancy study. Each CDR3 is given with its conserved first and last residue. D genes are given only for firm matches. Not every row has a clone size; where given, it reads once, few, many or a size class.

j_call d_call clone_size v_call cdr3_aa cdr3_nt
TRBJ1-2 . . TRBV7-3 CASSPAAGGYTF TGTGCCAGCAGCCCAGCCGCGGGTGGCTACACCTTC
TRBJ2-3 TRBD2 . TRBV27 CASSPWGAGLATGAQYF TGTGCCAGCAGTCCCTGGGGTGCGGGACTAGCGACAGGGGCCCAGTATTTT
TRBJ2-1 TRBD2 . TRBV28 CASRPEGLALGEQFF TGTGCCAGCAGGCCCGAGGGACTAGCGTTGGGGGAGCAGTTCTTC
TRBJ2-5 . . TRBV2 CASSPTGLETQYF TGTGCCAGCAGTCCGACAGGTCTGGAGACCCAGTACTTC
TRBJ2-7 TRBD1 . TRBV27 CASSLNRGPSYEQYF TGTGCCAGCAGCCTCAACAGGGGGCCATCCTACGAGCAGTACTTC
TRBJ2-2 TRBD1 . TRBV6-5 CASTRDSDTGELFF TGTGCCAGCACCCGGGACAGCGACACCGGGGAGCTGTTTTTT
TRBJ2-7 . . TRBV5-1 CASSYSTGSKEQYF TGCGCCAGCAGCTACTCAACAGGGTCGAAAGAGCAGTACTTC
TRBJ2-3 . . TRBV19 CASSIKNWGHPPHTQYF TGTGCCAGTAGTATAAAGAATTGGGGACACCCGCCTCATACGCAGTATTTT
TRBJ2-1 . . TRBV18 CASSMRPDSAANEQFF TGTGCCAGCTCCATGAGACCGGACAGTGCCGCCAATGAGCAGTTCTTC
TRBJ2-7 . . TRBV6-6 CASSTDSYEQYF TGTGCCAGCAGCACGGACAGCTACGAGCAGTACTTC
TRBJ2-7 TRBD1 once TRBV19 CASSDRGYEQYF TGTGCCAGTAGCGACAGGGGCTACGAGCAGTACTTC
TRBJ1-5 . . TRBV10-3 CAISAGVGQPQHF TGTGCCATCAGTGCTGGAGTGGGTCAGCCCCAGCATTTT
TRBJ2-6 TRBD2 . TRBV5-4 CASSLGGSGAVGANVLTF TGTGCCAGCAGCTTGGGGGGTAGCGGGGCTGTTGGGGCCAACGTCCTGACTTTC
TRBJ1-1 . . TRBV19 CASSGGYRNTEAFF TGTGCCAGTAGTGGGGGGTACAGAAACACTGAAGCTTTCTTT
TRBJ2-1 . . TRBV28 CASSPGPLLASEQFF TGTGCCAGCAGTCCGGGGCCTCTCCTAGCGAGTGAGCAGTTCTTC
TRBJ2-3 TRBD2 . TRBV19 CASRVLAGDTTDTQYF TGTGCCAGTAGGGTACTAGCGGGAGATACTACAGATACGCAGTATTTT
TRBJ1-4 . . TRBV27 CASSLYREREKLFF TGTGCCAGCAGTTTATACAGGGAGAGGGAAAAACTGTTTTTT
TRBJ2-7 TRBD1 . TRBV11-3 CASSPGTDEQYF TGTGCCAGCAGCCCCGGGACAGATGAGCAGTACTTC
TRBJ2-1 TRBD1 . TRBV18 CASSPAGQGTASYNEQFF TGTGCCAGCTCACCGGCGGGACAGGGGACGGCGTCCTACAATGAGCAGTTCTTC
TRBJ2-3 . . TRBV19 CASSIAGGYSTDTQYF TGTGCCAGTAGTATAGCTGGCGGGTATAGCACAGATACGCAGTATTTT
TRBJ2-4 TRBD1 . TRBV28 CASSHAPGQGAKNIQYF TGTGCCAGCAGTCACGCCCCGGGACAGGGAGCCAAAAACATTCAGTACTTC
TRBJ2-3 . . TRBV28 CASIRYGGSTDTQYF TGTGCCAGCATCAGATATGGGGGGAGCACAGATACGCAGTATTTT
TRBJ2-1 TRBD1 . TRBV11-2 CASSPGRQGSEQFF TGTGCCAGCAGCCCGGGGAGACAGGGAAGTGAGCAGTTCTTC
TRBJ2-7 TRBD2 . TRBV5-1 CASSPIPGTSDIYEQYF TGCGCCAGCAGCCCAATACCCGGGACTAGCGATATCTACGAGCAGTACTTC
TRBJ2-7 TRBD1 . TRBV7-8 CASSLGSLGTGTSYEQYF TGTGCCAGCAGCTTAGGAAGCTTGGGGACAGGGACCTCCTACGAGCAGTACTTC
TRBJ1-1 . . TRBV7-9 CASSSPPLMNTEAFF TGTGCCAGCAGCTCCCCTCCTCTTATGAACACTGAAGCTTTCTTT
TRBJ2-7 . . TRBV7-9 CASSPTPLVESYEQYF TGTGCCAGCAGCCCCACCCCCTTGGTGGAGTCCTACGAGCAGTACTTC
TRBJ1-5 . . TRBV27 CASRTLNQPQHF TGTGCCAGTCGGACACTAAATCAGCCCCAGCATTTT
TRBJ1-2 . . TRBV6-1 CASSKEGESLNYGYTF TGTGCCAGCAGTAAAGAGGGGGAGTCCCTGAACTATGGCTACACCTTC
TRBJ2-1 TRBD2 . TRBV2 CATGSGGAIEQFF TGTGCCACCGGGAGCGGGGGGGCCATTGAGCAGTTCTTC
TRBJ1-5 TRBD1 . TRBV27 CASSSTEDRRRGQPQHF TGTGCCAGCAGTTCCACAGAGGACAGGAGGAGAGGTCAGCCCCAGCATTTT
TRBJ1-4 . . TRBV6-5 CASKRQGGEKLFF TGTGCCAGTAAACGGCAGGGAGGTGAAAAACTGTTTTTT
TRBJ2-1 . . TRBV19 CVSQSYNEQFF TGTGTCAGCCAGTCCTACAATGAGCAGTTCTTC
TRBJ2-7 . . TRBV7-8 CASSLRQGLYEQYF TGTGCCAGCAGCTTAAGACAAGGACTTTACGAGCAGTACTTC
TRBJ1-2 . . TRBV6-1 CASSESGVGYTF TGTGCCAGCAGTGAATCAGGGGTTGGGTACACCTTC
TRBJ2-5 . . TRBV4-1 CASSQALIQTQYF TGCGCCAGCAGCCAAGCTCTAATACAGACCCAGTACTTC
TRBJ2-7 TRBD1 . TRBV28 CASRGQVSYEQYF TGTGCCAGCAGGGGACAGGTATCCTACGAGCAGTACTTC
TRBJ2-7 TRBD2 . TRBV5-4 CASSPNEISGTWGEQYF TGTGCCAGCAGCCCGAATGAAATAAGCGGGACTTGGGGAGAGCAGTACTTC
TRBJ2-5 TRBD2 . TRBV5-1 CASSIYSGGQETQYF TGCGCCAGCAGTATCTATAGCGGGGGTCAAGAGACCCAGTACTTC
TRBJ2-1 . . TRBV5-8 CASSSYSLRTREQFF TGTGCCAGCAGCTCCTACTCCCTTCGGACTCGGGAGCAGTTCTTC
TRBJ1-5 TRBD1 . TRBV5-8 CASSSPDRMNQPQHF TGTGCCAGCAGCTCTCCGGACAGGATGAATCAGCCCCAGCATTTT
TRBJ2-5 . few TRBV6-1 CASSDTHRVSETQYF TGTGCCAGCAGTGATACTCACAGGGTCTCAGAGACCCAGTACTTC
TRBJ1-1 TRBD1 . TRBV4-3 CASSPGQGTEAFF TGCGCCAGCAGCCCGGGACAGGGCACTGAAGCTTTCTTT
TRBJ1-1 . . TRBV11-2 CASSAGTRTEAFF TGTGCCAGCAGTGCCGGGACTAGGACTGAAGCTTTCTTT
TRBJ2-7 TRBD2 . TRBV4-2 CASSQDRGGGGLYEQYF TGTGCCAGCAGCCAAGATAGGGGCGGGGGGGGCCTCTACGAGCAGTACTTC
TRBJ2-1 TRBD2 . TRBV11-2 CASSLEGLAGTYNEQFF TGTGCCAGCAGCTTAGAGGGCCTAGCGGGGACCTACAATGAGCAGTTCTTC
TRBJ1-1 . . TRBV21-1 CAAGGQSEAFF TGTGCCGCAGGGGGGCAGAGCGAAGCTTTCTTT
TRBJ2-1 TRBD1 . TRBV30 CAWSVGSRQGRQFF TGTGCCTGGAGTGTAGGTTCTCGACAGGGTCGGCAGTTCTTC
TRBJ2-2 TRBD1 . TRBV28 CASSSGQGDTGELFF TGTGCCAGCAGCTCCGGACAGGGGGACACCGGGGAGCTGTTTTTT
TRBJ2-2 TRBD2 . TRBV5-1 CASSLGTTPGELFF TGCGCCAGCAGCCTCGGGACTACTCCGGGGGAGCTGTTTTTT
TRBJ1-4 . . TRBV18 CASSPPGGGEKLFF TGTGCCAGCTCACCCCCGGGGGGGGGAGAAAAACTGTTTTTT
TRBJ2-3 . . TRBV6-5 CASSSPDNTDTQYF TGTGCCAGCAGTTCCCCCGACAACACAGATACGCAGTATTTT
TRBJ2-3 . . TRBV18 CASSPYAQGTDTQYF TGTGCCAGCTCCCCTTACGCCCAGGGCACAGATACGCAGTATTTT
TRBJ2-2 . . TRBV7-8 CASSVLAANTGELFF TGTGCCAGCAGCGTATTAGCGGCGAACACCGGGGAGCTGTTTTTT
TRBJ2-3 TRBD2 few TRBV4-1 CASSQDRGGSLTDTQYF TGCGCCAGCAGCCAAGATCGGGGGGGCAGTCTCACAGATACGCAGTATTTT
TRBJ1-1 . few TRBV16 CASSSRGENTEAFF TGTGCCAGCAGCTCTCGGGGGGAAAACACTGAAGCTTTCTTT
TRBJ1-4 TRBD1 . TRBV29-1 CSAGQGGNEKLFF TGCAGCGCTGGACAGGGTGGTAATGAAAAACTGTTTTTT
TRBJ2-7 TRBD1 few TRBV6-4 CASSDSLLGTGSYEQYF TGTGCCAGCAGTGACTCACTTCTGGGGACAGGGTCCTACGAGCAGTACTTC
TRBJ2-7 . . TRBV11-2 CASSLDRGRSYEQYF TGTGCCAGCAGCTTAGATAGAGGGAGGTCCTACGAGCAGTACTTC
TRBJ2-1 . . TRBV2 CASGGSSSYNEQFF TGTGCCAGCGGCGGAAGTAGCTCCTACAATGAGCAGTTCTTC